This TCR beta chain was obtained from a study of blood T cells in healthy people across ages. The study's findings and limits: Using unsorted PBMCs precluded a conclusive naive versus antigen-experienced comparison.

Donors were healthy Caucasian individuals from Russia aged about 6 to 90. This CDR3 is 14 amino acids long. In germline, CDR1 is MNHEY, CDR2 SVGAGI. This clonotype was detected only once. Its antigen is as yet unknown. Using a J-beta primer mix together with a sample-barcoded 5' primer, a second PCR was run for roughly 7 to 11 cycles. Each TCR beta cDNA got a 12-nucleotide random molecular identifier. TCRdb re-derived calls from the 5' RACE reads in MiXCR, one entry per CDR3 protein. The table shows about 970,000 distinct CDR3 sequences, with roughly half occurring only once. Sequences were obtained from blood. The rearrangement uses TRBV6-5 and TRBJ2-7, with TRBD1 identical over 8 bases. The DNA end favors TRBJ2-4, so the J call may be wrong. The TCR comes from a woman aged 55-69 years in good health. For the CDR3, the DNA is TGTGCCAGCAGTTATGGACAGGGCACAAACATTCAGTACTTC. Residues: CASSYGQGTNIQYF.